Below are 7 T cell receptor beta chains sequenced from a single sample in a study of T cell clones after liver transplantation. Assay: immunoSEQ multiplex PCR; the TCRdb copy retains only in-frame clones and omits some. This table holds around 20,000 clones, around 91% found once. The sequencing here drew on CD8+ T cells from blood, taken just over 45 months after liver transplant. The receptors shown here come from a human patient who received a liver transplant. The T cells may partly be graft donor cells.

The DNA for the CDR3 is TGTGCCAGCAGTTTATACACAGGGGCAGATACGCAGTATTTT. This sequence encodes CASSLYTGADTQYF. This chain uses TRBV27 with TRBJ2-3, with 7 bases aligning to TRBD1. The CDR3 has 14 residues. Trimming removed 1 base from V and 4 bases from J; junction bases left unmatched: 2. CDR1 is MNHEY and CDR2 is SMNVEV in the germline V gene (reference sequence).

The J gene is TRBJ2-7, the V gene TRBV11-1; 8 positions agree with TRBD2. V lost 3 bases to trimming and J lost 2 bases; unmatched junction nucleotides: 0. This CDR3 comprises 13 residues. Looked up from germline, CDR1 is SGHAT and CDR2 is FQDESV (reference sequence). CDR3 residues: CASSFGRAYEQYF. CDR3 nucleotides: TGTGCCAGCAGCTTCGGGAGGGCCTACGAGCAGTACTTC.

The genes are TRBV30 and TRBJ2-7, with no clear D. The CDR3 runs to 12 residues. CDR1 and CDR2 from the germline V gene are GTSNPN and SVGIG (reference sequence). Trimming removed 1 base at V and 5 bases at J, with 9 bases between. The CDR3, as DNA: TGTGCCTGGAGTGCGGGCAGAAACGAGCAGTACTTC. It is translated as CAWSAGRNEQYF.

The V and J genes are TRBV7-9 and TRBJ2-7; weak D call: TRBD2 (6 bases). The V gene lost 2 bases and the J gene lost 5 bases, with 16 bases spanning the gap. The CDR3 is 15 residues long. Germline V gene lookup returns CDR1 SEHNR and CDR2 FQNEAQ (reference sequence). The chain's CDR3 is CASSLWKEGLHEQYF. The CDR3 region has the DNA TGTGCCAGCAGCTTATGGAAGGAGGGGCTGCACGAGCAGTACTTC.

The chain is built from TRBV15 and TRBJ2-7; 9 positions agree with TRBD1. Unmatched junction bases numbered 5, after V lost 3 bases and J lost 2 bases. There are 15 residues in the CDR3. Germline V CDR1 and CDR2: LNHNV, YYDKDF (reference sequence). The CDR3 nucleotides are TGTGCCACCAGCAGCCGGACAGGGGCCGCCTACGAGCAGTACTTC. Protein sequence: CATSSRTGAAYEQYF.

The gene calls are TRBV27 and TRBJ2-3; no firm D call. V lost 4 bases and J 1 base, leaving 3 bases between the germline ends. The CDR3 consists of 12 residues. CDR1 is MNHEY and CDR2 is SMNVEV in the germline V gene (reference sequence). DNA of the CDR3: TGTGCCAGCAGTTCAGGCACAGATACGCAGTATTTT. Translated: CASSSGTDTQYF.

The chain has TRBV7-3 and TRBJ1-1, with D unresolved. V was trimmed by 5 bases and J by 1 base, leaving 17 bases between them. Germline CDR1 and CDR2: SGHTA and FQGTGA. This CDR3 spans 16 amino acids. CDR3 bases: TGTGCCAGCAGCATTAAGGGTTCCTGGGGGAACACTGAAGCTTTCTTT. Encoded protein: CASSIKGSWGNTEAFF. Drawing the rest from reference TRBV7-3 and TRBJ1-1, the complete variable domain is GAGVSQTPSNKVTEKGKYVELRCDPISGHTALYWYRQSLGQGPEFLIYFQGTGAADDSGLPNDRFFAVRPEGSVSTLKIQRTERGDSAVYLCASSIKGSWGNTEAFFGQGTRLTVV.